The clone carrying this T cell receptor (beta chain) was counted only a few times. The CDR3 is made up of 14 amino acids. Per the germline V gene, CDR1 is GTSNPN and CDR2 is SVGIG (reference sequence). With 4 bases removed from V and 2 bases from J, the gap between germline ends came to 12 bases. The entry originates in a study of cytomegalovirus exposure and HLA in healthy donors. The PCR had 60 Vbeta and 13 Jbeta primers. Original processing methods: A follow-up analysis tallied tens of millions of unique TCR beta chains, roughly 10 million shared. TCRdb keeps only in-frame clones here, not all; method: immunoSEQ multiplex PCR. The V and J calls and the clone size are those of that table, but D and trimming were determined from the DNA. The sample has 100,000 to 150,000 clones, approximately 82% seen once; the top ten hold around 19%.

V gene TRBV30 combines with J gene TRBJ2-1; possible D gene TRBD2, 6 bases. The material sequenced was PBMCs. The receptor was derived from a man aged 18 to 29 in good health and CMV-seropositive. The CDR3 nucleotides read TGTGCCTGGATGGCGGGGCCCCCCTACAATGAGCAGTTCTTC. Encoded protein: CAWMAGPPYNEQFF. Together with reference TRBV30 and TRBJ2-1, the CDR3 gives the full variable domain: SQTIHQWPATLVQPVGSPLSLECTVEGTSNPNLYWYRQAAGRGLQLLFYSVGIGQISSEVPQNLSASRPQDRQFILSSKKLLLSDSGFYLCAWMAGPPYNEQFFGPGTRLTVL.